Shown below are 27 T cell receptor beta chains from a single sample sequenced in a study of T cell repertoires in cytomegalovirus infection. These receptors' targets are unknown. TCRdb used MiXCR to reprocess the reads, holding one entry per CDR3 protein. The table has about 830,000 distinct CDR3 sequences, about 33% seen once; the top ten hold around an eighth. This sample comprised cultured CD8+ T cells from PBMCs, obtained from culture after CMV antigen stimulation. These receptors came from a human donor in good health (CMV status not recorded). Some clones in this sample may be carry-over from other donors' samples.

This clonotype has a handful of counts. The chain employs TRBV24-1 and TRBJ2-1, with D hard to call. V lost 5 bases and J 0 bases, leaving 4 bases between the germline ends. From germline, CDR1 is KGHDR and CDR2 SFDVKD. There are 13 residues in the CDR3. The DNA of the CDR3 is TGTGCCACCAGTGGCCACTCCTACAATGAGCAGTTCTTC. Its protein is CATSGHSYNEQFF.

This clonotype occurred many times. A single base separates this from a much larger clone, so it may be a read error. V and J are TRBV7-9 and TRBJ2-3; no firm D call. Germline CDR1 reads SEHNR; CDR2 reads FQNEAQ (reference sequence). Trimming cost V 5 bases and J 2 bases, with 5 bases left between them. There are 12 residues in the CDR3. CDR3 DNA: TGTGCCAGCAGCCCCGTCACAGATACGCAGTATTTT. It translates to CASSPVTDTQYF.

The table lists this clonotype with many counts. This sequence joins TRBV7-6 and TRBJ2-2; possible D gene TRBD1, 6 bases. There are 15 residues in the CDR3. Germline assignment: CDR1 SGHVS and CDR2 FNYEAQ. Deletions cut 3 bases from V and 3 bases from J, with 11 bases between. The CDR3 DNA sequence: TGTGCCAGCAGCTTGGACAGTACCCACACCGGGGAGCTGTTTTTT. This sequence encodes CASSLDSTHTGELFF.

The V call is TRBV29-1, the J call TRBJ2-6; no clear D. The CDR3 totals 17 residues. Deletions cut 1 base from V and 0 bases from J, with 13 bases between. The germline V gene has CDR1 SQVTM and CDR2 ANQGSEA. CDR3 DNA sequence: TGCAGCGTTGAAGTTTGGGCTCCAAGCTCTGGGGCCAACGTCCTGACTTTC. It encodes CSVEVWAPSSGANVLTF.

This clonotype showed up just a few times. This chain's CDR3 is CASSPPGGSVSYEQYF. CDR3 in DNA: TGTGCCAGCTCACCACCCGGGGGGAGCGTCTCCTACGAGCAGTACTTC. This chain connects TRBV18 to TRBJ2-7; 7 positions match TRBD2. V lost 0 bases, J lost 0 bases, and 5 bases stayed unmatched. Germline loops: CDR1 KGHSH, CDR2 LQKENI. CDR3 size: 16 residues. The whole variable domain, remainder taken from reference TRBV18 and TRBJ2-7, is NAGVMQNPRHLVRRRGQEARLRCSPMKGHSHVYWYRQLPEEGLKFMVYLQKENIIDESGMPKERFSAEFPKEGPSILRIQQVVRGDSAAYFCASSPPGGSVSYEQYFGPGTRLTVT.

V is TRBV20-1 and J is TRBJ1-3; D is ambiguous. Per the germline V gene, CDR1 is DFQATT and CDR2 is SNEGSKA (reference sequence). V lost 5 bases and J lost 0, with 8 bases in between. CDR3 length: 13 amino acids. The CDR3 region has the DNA TGCAGTGCTCCGACGAGCTCTGGAAACACCATATATTTT. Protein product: CSAPTSSGNTIYF.

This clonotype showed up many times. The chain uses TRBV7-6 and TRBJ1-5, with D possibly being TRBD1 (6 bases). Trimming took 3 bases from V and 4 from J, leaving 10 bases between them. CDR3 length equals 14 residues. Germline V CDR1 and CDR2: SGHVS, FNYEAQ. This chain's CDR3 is CASSFRGQNQPQHF. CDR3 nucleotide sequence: TGTGCCAGCAGCTTCCGGGGACAAAATCAGCCCCAGCATTTT.

CDR3 coding DNA: TGTGCCAGCAGTGAATATGTTCGGGATACGCAGTATTTT. It codes for CASSEYVRDTQYF. The chain recombines TRBV25-1 with TRBJ2-3, with D unclear. V was shortened by 0 bases and J by 6 bases, with 7 bases between the two germline ends. The CDR3 is 13 residues long. Germline CDR1 and CDR2: MGHDK and SYGVNS.

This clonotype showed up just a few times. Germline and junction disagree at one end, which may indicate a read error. The CDR3 is CASIYSRTSGYGELFF. CDR3 sequence (DNA): TGTGCCAGCATTTACTCCAGAACAAGCGGTTACGGGGAGCTGTTTTTT. J is TRBJ2-2 and V is TRBV6-2 or TRBV6-3, with TRBD2 as a possible D gene (5 bases). Germline CDR1 and CDR2: MNHEY and SVGEGT. The CDR3 is made up of 16 amino acids.

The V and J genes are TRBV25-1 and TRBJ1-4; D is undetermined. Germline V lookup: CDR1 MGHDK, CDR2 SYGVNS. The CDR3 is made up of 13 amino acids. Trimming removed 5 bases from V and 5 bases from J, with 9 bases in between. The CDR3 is CASSWTRNEKLFF. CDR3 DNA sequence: TGTGCCAGCAGTTGGACCCGGAATGAAAAACTGTTTTTT.

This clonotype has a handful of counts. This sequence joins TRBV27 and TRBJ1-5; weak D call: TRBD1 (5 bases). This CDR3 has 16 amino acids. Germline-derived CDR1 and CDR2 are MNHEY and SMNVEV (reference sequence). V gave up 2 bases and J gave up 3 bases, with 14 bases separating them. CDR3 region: CASSLLVSGNNQPQHF. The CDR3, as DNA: TGTGCCAGCAGTTTACTTGTTTCAGGGAACAATCAGCCCCAGCATTTT.

The DNA of the CDR3 is TGTGCCAGTAGTATGGGGGGGGCTGAAGCTTTCTTT. Protein sequence: CASSMGGAEAFF. The genes are TRBV19 and TRBJ1-1; weak D call: TRBD1 (5 bases). Germline lookup yields CDR1 LNHDA and CDR2 SQIVND (reference sequence). The CDR3 runs 12 residues. Trimming took off 3 bases at V and 6 bases at J, with 8 bases between the two ends.

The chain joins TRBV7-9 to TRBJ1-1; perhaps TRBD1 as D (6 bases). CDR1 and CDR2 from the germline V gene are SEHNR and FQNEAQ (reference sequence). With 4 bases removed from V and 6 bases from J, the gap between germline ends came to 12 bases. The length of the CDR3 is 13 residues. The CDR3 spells CASSSWTAPEAFF. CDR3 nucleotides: TGTGCCAGCAGCTCCTGGACAGCCCCTGAAGCTTTCTTT.

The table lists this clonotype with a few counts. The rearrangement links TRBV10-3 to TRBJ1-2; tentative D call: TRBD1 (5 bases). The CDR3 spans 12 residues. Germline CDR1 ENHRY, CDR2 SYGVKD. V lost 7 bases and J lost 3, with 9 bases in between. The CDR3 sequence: CAIKRGDYGYTF. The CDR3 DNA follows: TGTGCCATCAAAAGGGGAGACTATGGCTACACCTTC.

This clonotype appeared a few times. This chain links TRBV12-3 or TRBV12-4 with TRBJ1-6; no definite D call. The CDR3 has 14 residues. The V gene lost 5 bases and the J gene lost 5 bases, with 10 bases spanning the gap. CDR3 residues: CASSPTGDNSPLHF. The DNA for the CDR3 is TGTGCCAGCAGTCCCACTGGAGATAATTCACCCCTCCACTTT.

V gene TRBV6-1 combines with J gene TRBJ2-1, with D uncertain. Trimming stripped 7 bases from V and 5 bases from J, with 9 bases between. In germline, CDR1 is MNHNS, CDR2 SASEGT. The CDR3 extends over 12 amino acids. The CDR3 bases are TGTGCCAGCATGGGGTACCACAATGAGCAGTTCTTC. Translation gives CASMGYHNEQFF.

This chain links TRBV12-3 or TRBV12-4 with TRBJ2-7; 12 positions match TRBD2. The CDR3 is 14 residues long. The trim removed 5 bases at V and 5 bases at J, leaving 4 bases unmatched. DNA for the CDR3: TGTGCCAGCAGTACTAGCGGGGGGATTGACGAGCAGTACTTC. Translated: CASSTSGGIDEQYF.

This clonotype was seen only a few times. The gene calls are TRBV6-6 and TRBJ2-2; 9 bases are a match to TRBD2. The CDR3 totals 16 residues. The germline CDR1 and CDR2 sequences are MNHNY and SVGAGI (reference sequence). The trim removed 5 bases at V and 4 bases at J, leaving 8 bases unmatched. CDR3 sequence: CASSPFRAGGTGELFF. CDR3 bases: TGTGCCAGCAGTCCCTTCCGAGCGGGGGGCACCGGGGAGCTGTTTTTT.

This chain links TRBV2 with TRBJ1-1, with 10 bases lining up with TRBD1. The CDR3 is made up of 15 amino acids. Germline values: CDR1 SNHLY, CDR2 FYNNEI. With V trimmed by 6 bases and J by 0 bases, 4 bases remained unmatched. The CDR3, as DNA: TGTGCCAGCAGGGTGGACAGGGGGATGAACACTGAAGCTTTCTTT. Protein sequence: CASRVDRGMNTEAFF.

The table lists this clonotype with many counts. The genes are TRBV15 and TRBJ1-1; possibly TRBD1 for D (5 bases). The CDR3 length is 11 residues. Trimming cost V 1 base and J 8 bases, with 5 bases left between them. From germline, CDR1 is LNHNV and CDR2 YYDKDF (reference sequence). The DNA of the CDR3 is TGTGCCACCAGCAGAGGGGGGGAAGCTTTCTTT. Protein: CATSRGGEAFF.

CDR3 sequence: CASTLFGANVLTF. For the CDR3, the DNA is TGTGCCAGCACTTTATTTGGGGCCAACGTCCTGACTTTC. The V gene is TRBV5-4, the J gene TRBJ2-6, with no clear D. The CDR3 sequence is 13 residues long. Per germline, CDR1 SGHNT and CDR2 YYREEE (reference sequence). Trimming removed 6 bases from V and 3 bases from J, with 7 bases in between.

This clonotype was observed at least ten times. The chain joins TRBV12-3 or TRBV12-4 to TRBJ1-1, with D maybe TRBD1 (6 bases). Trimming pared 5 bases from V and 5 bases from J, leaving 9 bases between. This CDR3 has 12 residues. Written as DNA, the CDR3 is TGTGCCAGCAGTCAGGGGTTTACTGAAGCTTTCTTT. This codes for CASSQGFTEAFF.

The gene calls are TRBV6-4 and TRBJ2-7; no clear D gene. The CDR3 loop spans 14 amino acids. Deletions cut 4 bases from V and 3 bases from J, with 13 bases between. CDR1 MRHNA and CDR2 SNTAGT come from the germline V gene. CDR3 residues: CASSGRSRFYEQYV. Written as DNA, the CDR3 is TGTGCCAGCAGTGGAAGGTCACGGTTCTACGAGCAGTACGTC.

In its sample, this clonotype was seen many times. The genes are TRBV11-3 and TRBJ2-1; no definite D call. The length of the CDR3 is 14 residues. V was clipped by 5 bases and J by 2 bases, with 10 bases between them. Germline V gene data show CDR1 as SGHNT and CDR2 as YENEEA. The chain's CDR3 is CASSPGPPYNEQFF. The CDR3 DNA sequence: TGTGCCAGCAGCCCGGGCCCACCCTACAATGAGCAGTTCTTC.

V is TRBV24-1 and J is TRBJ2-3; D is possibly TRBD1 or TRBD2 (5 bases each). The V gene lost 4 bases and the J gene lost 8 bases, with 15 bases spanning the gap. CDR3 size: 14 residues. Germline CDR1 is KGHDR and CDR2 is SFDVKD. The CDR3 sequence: CATSETGTRGTQYF. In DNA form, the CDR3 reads TGTGCCACCAGTGAAACAGGAACACGGGGTACGCAGTATTTT.

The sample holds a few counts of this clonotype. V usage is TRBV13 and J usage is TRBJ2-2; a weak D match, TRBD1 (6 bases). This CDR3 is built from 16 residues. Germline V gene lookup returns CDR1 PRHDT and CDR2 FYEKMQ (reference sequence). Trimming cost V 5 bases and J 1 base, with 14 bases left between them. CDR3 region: CASSHRQEMNTGELFF. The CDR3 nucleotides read TGTGCCAGCAGCCACCGACAGGAGATGAACACCGGGGAGCTGTTTTTT.

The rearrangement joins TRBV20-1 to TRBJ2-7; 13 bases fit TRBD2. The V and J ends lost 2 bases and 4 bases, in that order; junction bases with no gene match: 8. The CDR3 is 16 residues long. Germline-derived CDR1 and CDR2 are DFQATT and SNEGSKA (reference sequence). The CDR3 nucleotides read TGCAGTGCTAGAAAGCCGGGACTAGCGGGGCTGTACGAGCAGTACTTC. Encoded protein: CSARKPGLAGLYEQYF.